This T cell receptor (beta chain) was sequenced for a study of cytomegalovirus exposure and HLA in healthy donors. The CDR3 is 12 amino acids. V lost 7 bases and J 0 bases, leaving 6 bases between the germline ends. The germline V gene has CDR1 SGHVS and CDR2 FQNEAQ. It was with 60 Vbeta and 13 Jbeta primers that the PCR ran. Data came from immunoSEQ multiplex PCR; TCRdb stores just in-frame clones and leaves some out. The data contain 100,000 to 150,000 clones, approximately 87% of them singletons. This clone has only one observation. Its antigen is not known. The study, taken as a whole, reports: A previous analysis found most TCR beta V segments productive roughly 87% or roughly 30% of the time. An observed cluster of highly shared sequence variants was recorded as a likely sequencing artifact.

The sample consisted of PBMCs. V gene TRBV7-8 combines with J gene TRBJ1-1; D remains ambiguous. This receptor was obtained from a young man in good health and CMV-seropositive. CDR3 sequence reads: CASMSLNTEAFF. The DNA of the CDR3 is TGTGCCAGCATGAGTTTGAACACTGAAGCTTTCTTT.